Below are 29 T cell receptor beta chains sequenced from a single sample in a study of blood T cell repertoires in COVID-19. Sequenced by immunoSEQ multiplex PCR; TCRdb stores in-frame clones only, minus some. The sample comprises 350,000 to 400,000 clones, approximately 89% of which are singletons, and 0.8% to 0.9% rests with the top ten. What was sequenced was PBMCs or T cells enriched from blood (not recorded which). The receptors come from a woman aged 40 to 55 who had been exposed to COVID-19.

This sequence joins TRBV5-4 and TRBJ1-3; weak D call: TRBD1 (5 bases). The germline V gene has CDR1 SGHNT and CDR2 YYREEE (reference sequence). Trimming left V 0 bases short and J 2 bases short, with 9 bases between. This CDR3 is 15 amino acids long. CDR3 sequence (DNA): TGTGCCAGCAGCTTGGACTTAGGGGCTGGAAACACCATATATTTT. It codes for CASSLDLGAGNTIYF.

The chain combines TRBV19 with TRBJ2-5, with 11 bases aligning to TRBD1. Germline V gene data show CDR1 as LNHDA and CDR2 as SQIVND (reference sequence). Germline trimming cut 5 bases from V and 5 bases from J; bases unmatched to any gene: 7. This CDR3 comprises 15 residues. The CDR3 DNA reads as TGTGCCAGTAGTCGCCGGGACAGGGGGGATGAGACCCAGTACTTC. Its protein product is CASSRRDRGDETQYF.

This clone was picked up a small number of times. This rearrangement joins TRBV10-3 to TRBJ1-2; D might be TRBD1 (5 bases). The CDR3 sequence is 13 residues long. Germline-derived CDR1 and CDR2 are ENHRY and SYGVKD. V was cut by 0 bases and J by 8 bases, with 10 bases left in between. In DNA, the CDR3 is TGTGCCATCAGTGAGTCGAAGGGGCGCGGCTACACCTTC. This encodes CAISESKGRGYTF.

The CDR3 sequence: CASSATGRTEAFF. The CDR3 coding sequence is TGTGCCAGTAGTGCGACAGGGAGGACTGAAGCTTTCTTT. V usage is TRBV19 and J usage is TRBJ1-1; TRBD1 aligns across 7 bases. CDR3 length equals 13 residues. Per germline, CDR1 LNHDA and CDR2 SQIVND (reference sequence). Trimming took 5 bases from V and 5 from J; bases not matched to a gene: 5. The variable domain in full, with the rest retrieved from reference TRBV19 and TRBJ1-1, is DGGITQSPKYLFRKEGQNVTLSCEQNLNHDAMYWYRQDPGQGLRLIYYSQIVNDFQKGDIAEGYSVSREKKESFPLTVTSAQKNPTAFYLCASSATGRTEAFFGQGTRLTVV.

The chain combines TRBV12-5 with TRBJ2-1, with 12 bases aligning to TRBD2. Germline V gene lookup returns CDR1 LGHNT and CDR2 FRNRAP. V shed 5 bases and J 4 bases; nucleotides not matched to a gene: 9. There are 17 residues in the CDR3. In DNA, the CDR3 is TGTGCTAGTGGTCCAAGACTAGCGGGAGCGGCTTACAATGAGCAGTTCTTC. It translates to CASGPRLAGAAYNEQFF.

The CDR3 DNA sequence: TGTGCCAGCAGAGACAGGACCACAGATACGCAGTATTTT. As protein: CASRDRTTDTQYF. The chain combines TRBV25-1 with TRBJ2-3; possibly TRBD1 for D (6 bases). Trimming cost V 6 bases and J 2 bases, with 9 bases left between them. The CDR3 is 13 residues long. Germline lookup yields CDR1 MGHDK and CDR2 SYGVNS.

CDR3 loop: CASGTDPNSPLHF. CDR3 sequence (DNA): TGTGCCAGCGGGACAGATCCAAATTCACCCCTCCACTTT. This chain joins TRBV6-5 and TRBJ1-6, with TRBD1 identical over 7 bases. Looked up from germline, CDR1 is MNHEY and CDR2 is SVGAGI. Trimming cost V 8 bases and J 7 bases; bases outside gene matches: 5. The CDR3 runs to 13 residues.

V and J are TRBV9 and TRBJ1-1, with D possibly TRBD1 on 6 matching bases. V lost 5 bases to trimming and J lost 0 bases, with 11 bases between them. CDR3 length: 14 residues. Germline V gives CDR1 SGDLS, CDR2 YYNGEE. CDR3 loop: CASRRGGVNTEAFF. Written as DNA, the CDR3 is TGTGCCAGCAGGCGAGGGGGAGTGAACACTGAAGCTTTCTTT.

This chain connects TRBV25-1 to TRBJ1-1; TRBD1 aligns across 8 bases. V was clipped by 6 bases and J by 5 bases; unmatched bases: 11. Germline-derived CDR1 and CDR2 are MGHDK and SYGVNS. The CDR3 has 15 amino acids. CDR3 in amino acids: CASSPSGQGRTEAFF. The CDR3 DNA sequence: TGTGCCAGCAGCCCCAGCGGACAGGGAAGGACTGAAGCTTTCTTT.

V usage is TRBV7-9 and J usage is TRBJ2-7; 8 nucleotides agree with TRBD2. Germline V lookup: CDR1 SEHNR, CDR2 FQNEAQ (reference sequence). The V and J ends lost 0 bases and 6 bases, in that order; junction bases with no gene match: 10. CDR3 length: 16 amino acids. The CDR3 spells CASSLAVSSGLFEQYF. Written as DNA, the CDR3 is TGTGCCAGCAGCTTAGCGGTTTCTAGCGGGCTTTTCGAGCAGTACTTC.

This CDR3 reads CASSSDRGRAQHF. The CDR3 DNA sequence: TGTGCCAGCAGTTCTGACAGGGGACGGGCCCAGCATTTT. The rearrangement joins TRBV2 to TRBJ1-5; 8 bases agree with TRBD1. CDR3 length equals 13 residues. Germline V lookup: CDR1 SNHLY, CDR2 FYNNEI. V shed 5 bases, J shed 11 bases, and the junction held 8 bases outside the gene matches.

The chain's CDR3 is CASSLSGGTGELFF. CDR3 sequence (DNA): TGTGCCAGCAGCTTATCTGGCGGCACCGGGGAGCTGTTTTTT. This chain uses TRBV7-9 with TRBJ2-2; D remains ambiguous. The CDR3 covers 14 residues. Germline CDR1 and CDR2: SEHNR and FQNEAQ (reference sequence). V was pared by 2 bases and J by 4 bases, with 8 bases between.

This chain connects TRBV11-3 to TRBJ2-7, with no clear D. Germline loops: CDR1 SGHNT, CDR2 YENEEA. This CDR3 region has 14 residues. V was cut by 3 bases and J by 1 base, with 10 bases left in between. CDR3 nucleotide sequence: TGTGCCAGCAGCTTCGAGGCTTTGTCCTACGAGCAGTACTTC. Translation: CASSFEALSYEQYF. Looking up the rest from reference TRBV11-3 and TRBJ2-7 gives the full variable domain: EAGVVQSPRYKIIEKKQPVAFWCNPISGHNTLYWYLQNLGQGPELLIRYENEEAVDDSQLPKDRFSAERLKGVDSTLKIQPAELGDSAVYLCASSFEALSYEQYFGPGTRLTVT.

In DNA, the CDR3 is TGTGCCAGCAGCTTCGGGGGGTTCGGCAATCAGCCCCAGCATTTT. It encodes CASSFGGFGNQPQHF. The rearrangement links TRBV5-6 to TRBJ1-5; D may be TRBD1 (5 bases). Germline lookup yields CDR1 SGHDT and CDR2 YYEEEE. V was shortened by 2 bases and J by 2 bases, with 11 bases between the two germline ends. There are 15 residues in the CDR3.

The rearrangement links TRBV18 to TRBJ1-5; TRBD1 might be the D (5 bases). The CDR3 is 14 amino acids. V lost 3 bases and J lost 4, with 10 bases in between. The germline gives CDR1 KGHSH, CDR2 LQKENI. This CDR3 is CASSPDSPNQPQHF. CDR3 coding DNA: TGTGCCAGCTCACCCGACAGCCCAAATCAGCCCCAGCATTTT.

This clone was detected once. The CDR3 region has the DNA TGCGCCAGCAGCTTATGGCTAGCGGGAGATGACAATGAGCAGTTCTTC. Its protein is CASSLWLAGDDNEQFF. The chain recombines TRBV5-1 with TRBJ2-1; the match to TRBD2 covers 10 bases. This CDR3 comprises 16 residues. The germline V gene has CDR1 SGHRS and CDR2 YFSETQ. Trimming removed 2 bases from V and 5 bases from J; junction bases left unmatched: 7.

The chain joins TRBV13 to TRBJ1-4, with D possibly matching TRBD1 (5 bases). The V end was cut by 5 bases, the J end by 8 bases, with 15 bases between. The CDR3 has 14 residues. Germline CDR1 and CDR2: PRHDT and FYEKMQ (reference sequence). The CDR3 protein is CASSPPGLREKLFF. The CDR3 DNA is TGTGCCAGCAGCCCCCCGGGACTCCGGGAAAAACTGTTTTTT.

V is TRBV24-1 and J is TRBJ2-2, with a weak D call TRBD1 (5 bases). V was trimmed by 8 bases and J by 5 bases, leaving 8 bases between them. The CDR3 covers 12 residues. In germline, CDR1 is KGHDR, CDR2 SFDVKD. CDR3 sequence: CATKKGTGELFF. In DNA form, the CDR3 reads TGTGCCACCAAGAAGGGGACCGGGGAGCTGTTTTTT.

The CDR3, as DNA: TGTGCCAGCAGTGAAGGTACAGCCTACGAGCAGTACTTC. Translated: CASSEGTAYEQYF. The rearrangement uses TRBV6-1 and TRBJ2-7; no clear D gene. CDR1 and CDR2 (germline): MNHNS, SASEGT. This CDR3 has 13 amino acids. V lost 1 base and J lost 2, with 6 bases in between.

This clone has just one count. The J gene is TRBJ1-1, the V gene TRBV19; maybe TRBD1 (6 bases). V was shortened by 4 bases and J by 1 base, with 13 bases between the two germline ends. The CDR3 contains 15 residues. From germline, CDR1 is LNHDA and CDR2 SQIVND (reference sequence). CDR3 coding DNA: TGTGCCAGTAGTACCCGGACAGTCCCGAACACTGAAGCTTTCTTT. Encoded protein: CASSTRTVPNTEAFF.

The V call is TRBV7-2, the J call TRBJ1-6, with D hard to call. The CDR3 extends over 19 amino acids. CDR1 is SGHTA and CDR2 is FQGNSA in the germline V gene. Trimming removed 1 base at V and 0 bases at J, with 16 bases between. CDR3 loop: CASSLVHQMGSSYNSPLHF. DNA for the CDR3: TGTGCCAGCAGCTTAGTTCATCAGATGGGGAGCTCCTATAATTCACCCCTCCACTTT.

This sequence joins TRBV11-3 and TRBJ2-7, with 9 bases matching TRBD1. The trim removed 5 bases at V and 10 bases at J, leaving 6 bases unmatched. The CDR3 has 12 residues. Germline CDR1 and CDR2: SGHNT and YENEEA. The CDR3 nucleotides are TGTGCCAGCAGCCAACAGGGGGCGGGACAGTACTTC. Its protein is CASSQQGAGQYF.

This chain uses TRBV12-3 or TRBV12-4 with TRBJ1-2; 8 bases match TRBD1. This CDR3 contains 13 residues. J lost 4 bases, V lost 4 bases, and 2 bases had no gene match. The CDR3 DNA is TGTGCCAGCAGTTCCACAGGGGGCTATGGCTACACCTTC. Encoded protein: CASSSTGGYGYTF.

V usage is TRBV6-5 and J usage is TRBJ2-7; 10 positions agree with TRBD1. The V gene end was trimmed by 4 bases and the J gene end by 3 bases; junction bases not matched to a gene: 3. The CDR3 consists of 14 residues. Germline values: CDR1 MNHEY, CDR2 SVGAGI. The CDR3, as DNA: TGTGCCAGCAGTTCGGGGACAGGGGTCTACGAGCAGTACTTC. Translated, it gives CASSSGTGVYEQYF.

The chain joins TRBV23-1 to TRBJ1-5, with 9 bases that match TRBD1. TRBV23-1 is assigned to the ORF class and has an uncertain function. The CDR3 is made up of 15 amino acids. J gave up 7 bases and V 6 bases, and 10 bases lay outside the gene matches. The CDR3 DNA reads TGCGCCAGCAGCCAGGGACAGGGACACAAACAGCCCCAGCATTTT. Translating gives CASSQGQGHKQPQHF.

CDR3 sequence (DNA): TGCGCCAGCAGCCCTAGCTGGGACAGAAACACTGAAGCTTTCTTT. This translates into CASSPSWDRNTEAFF. The chain has TRBV5-1 and TRBJ1-1; 7 bases are a match to TRBD1. This CDR3 has 15 residues. Germline CDR1 is SGHRS and CDR2 is YFSETQ. Trimming took 4 bases from V and 2 from J; bases not matched to a gene: 8.

The CDR3 loop reads CATRTGGSGANVLTF. The CDR3 DNA follows: TGTGCCACCAGGACAGGGGGCTCTGGGGCCAACGTCCTGACTTTC. This chain links TRBV6-5 with TRBJ2-6; 10 bases fit TRBD1. The V segment lost 10 bases and the J segment 0 bases; nucleotides outside the gene matches: 3. This CDR3 has 15 residues. Germline CDR1 and CDR2: MNHEY and SVGAGI.

The chain recombines TRBV19 with TRBJ1-1, with a possible D match to TRBD1 (5 bases). Germline lookup yields CDR1 LNHDA and CDR2 SQIVND (reference sequence). The CDR3 loop spans 16 amino acids. The V gene lost 4 bases and the J gene lost 4 bases, with 19 bases spanning the gap. DNA of the CDR3: TGTGCCAGTAGTACCCCCCGGGGTCCGGGGGGCACTGAAGCTTTCTTT. Protein sequence: CASSTPRGPGGTEAFF. The full variable domain, its missing parts supplied by reference TRBV19 and TRBJ1-1, is DGGITQSPKYLFRKEGQNVTLSCEQNLNHDAMYWYRQDPGQGLRLIYYSQIVNDFQKGDIAEGYSVSREKKESFPLTVTSAQKNPTAFYLCASSTPRGPGGTEAFFGQGTRLTVV.

The rearrangement uses TRBV18 and TRBJ1-1; 8 bases align to TRBD1. This CDR3 has 15 residues. Germline CDR1 and CDR2: KGHSH and LQKENI. The V segment lost 3 bases and the J segment 4 bases; nucleotides outside the gene matches: 7. For the CDR3, the DNA is TGTGCCAGCTCACCCCCAGGGGGCCTCTTCACTGAAGCTTTCTTT. Its translation: CASSPPGGLFTEAFF.